This entry describes one TCR beta chain. As yet, its antigen is unknown. The repertoire was sequenced with immunoSEQ multiplex PCR; TCRdb's copy has only in-frame clones and lacks some. The sample contains approximately 90,000 clones, over 85% of which appear only once. Recipients received nonmyeloablative bone marrow transplants from related graft donors, with transient mixed chimerism. This CDR3 is built from 18 residues. Trimming cost V 5 bases and J 7 bases; bases outside gene matches: 13. Germline V lookup: CDR1 LGHNA, CDR2 YNFKEQ. This sample stems from a study of Tregs in tolerant kidney transplant recipients. Whole-study results and caveats: Tregs expanded with activated donor B cells seemed most donor-specific.

This rearrangement joins TRBV4-2 to TRBJ2-2; 13 bases are a match to TRBD2. Source: CD4+ T cells from blood (PBMCs), taken 12 months after the transplant. This clonotype originated in a human patient who received a combined kidney and bone marrow transplant. Some T cells may arise from the graft donor. The CDR3 reads CASSTGLAGEFRGGELFF. Here the CDR3 DNA reads TGTGCCAGCAGCACCGGACTAGCGGGAGAGTTTCGGGGCGGGGAGCTGTTTTTT.